This T cell receptor (beta chain) was profiled in a study of cytomegalovirus exposure and HLA in healthy donors. The PCR made use of 60 Vbeta and 13 Jbeta primers. Clones were sequenced by immunoSEQ multiplex PCR, and TCRdb holds only the in-frame ones, with some missing. The sample table includes 35,000 to 50,000 clones. Trimming shortened V by 3 bases and J by 3 bases, and 6 bases separated the two germline ends. Germline V CDR1 and CDR2: SNHLY, FYNNEI. This CDR3 region has 12 residues. The source of this sequence is a male donor in good health and CMV-seronegative. Material for sequencing was PBMCs. The chain joins TRBV2 to TRBJ2-7; the D is unclear. The CDR3 nucleotides read TGTGCCAGCAGTGAGAGAGGCTACGAGCAGTACTTC. Amino acids: CASSERGYEQYF.